These 11 T cell receptor beta chains were all obtained from the same sample, sequenced in a study of CD8+ T cells in alopecia areata. It was cDNA, reverse transcribed from extracted RNA, that served as the sequencing template. This table comes from immunoSEQ multiplex PCR, and its TCRdb copy is limited to in-frame clones, with some not included. The sample records 90,000 to 100,000 clones, under 70% being singletons. Treatment meaning: oral pan-JAK inhibitor, 5-10 mg twice daily. The sample here was CD8+ T cells sorted from blood, taken at week 4, from a patient treated with tofacitinib. The source of these receptors is a human donor with alopecia areata.

The V and J genes are TRBV4-3 and TRBJ2-3; D not resolved. This CDR3 has 16 amino acids. CDR1 and CDR2 (germline): LGHNA, YSLEER. Trimming cost V 0 bases and J 1 base, with 11 bases left between them. This CDR3 reads CASSQDSPAGTDTQYF. The CDR3 DNA follows: TGCGCCAGCAGCCAAGACAGCCCGGCAGGCACAGATACGCAGTATTTT.

In its sample, this clone was seen a few times. The chain links TRBV5-4 to TRBJ2-2; 8 nucleotides agree with TRBD2. Germline-derived CDR1 and CDR2 are SGHNT and YYREEE (reference sequence). This CDR3 has 15 amino acids. J lost 6 bases, V lost 1 base, and 5 bases had no gene match. CDR3 bases: TGTGCCAGCAGCTTGACGGGAGGGCCTCCCGGGGAGCTGTTTTTT. Translated, it gives CASSLTGGPPGELFF. Based on the CDR3 plus reference TRBV5-4 and TRBJ2-2, the full variable domain is ETGVTQSPTHLIKTRGQQVTLRCSSQSGHNTVSWYQQALGQGPQFIFQYYREEENGRGNFPPRFSGLQFPNYSSELNVNALELDDSALYLCASSLTGGPPGELFFGEGSRLTVL.

The chain uses TRBV9 and TRBJ2-5, with 8 nucleotides matching TRBD2. Germline trimming cut 2 bases from V and 1 base from J; bases unmatched to any gene: 4. Germline lookup yields CDR1 SGDLS and CDR2 YYNGEE. This CDR3 comprises 15 residues. The CDR3 DNA is TGTGCCAGCAGCGTTGGCAGCGGGGGCCAAGAGACCCAGTACTTC. It specifies CASSVGSGGQETQYF.

The gene calls are TRBV29-1 and TRBJ2-1, with a tentative D call TRBD2 (5 bases). The CDR3 has 15 residues. The V gene lost 6 bases and the J gene lost 0 bases, with 15 bases spanning the gap. The V gene's germline CDR1 is SQVTM and CDR2 ANQGSEA. The CDR3 DNA is TGCAGCGTGATGGGAGCGTCGAGCTCCTACAATGAGCAGTTCTTC. Protein product: CSVMGASSSYNEQFF.

Only a few counts were recorded for this clone. V gene TRBV29-1 combines with J gene TRBJ2-1; TRBD2 aligns across 7 bases. The CDR3 loop spans 14 amino acids. V shed 4 bases, J shed 0 bases, and the junction held 3 bases outside the gene matches. In germline, CDR1 is SQVTM, CDR2 ANQGSEA. CDR3 DNA: TGCAGCGTTGGGGACTACAGCTCCTACAATGAGCAGTTCTTC. This encodes CSVGDYSSYNEQFF.

This clone was recorded a few times. The rearrangement links TRBV5-1 to TRBJ2-1, with 7 bases that match TRBD2. Germline V gives CDR1 SGHRS, CDR2 YFSETQ. This CDR3 spans 12 amino acids. Germline trimming cut 4 bases from V and 12 bases from J; bases unmatched to any gene: 7. CDR3 bases: TGCGCCAGCAGCCTGGGACCGGGAGGGCAGTTCTTC. Its protein product is CASSLGPGGQFF.

The J gene is TRBJ1-1, the V gene TRBV4-1; 8 nucleotides match TRBD1. Losses at the gene ends were 6 bases for V and 1 base for J; bases not matched to a gene: 1. This CDR3 contains 13 residues. In germline, CDR1 is MGHRA, CDR2 YSYEKL. The CDR3 DNA sequence: TGCGCCAGCAGTACAGGGGGGAACACTGAAGCTTTCTTT. It yields the protein CASSTGGNTEAFF.

The CDR3 region is CASSQHSGSYNEQFF. The CDR3 nucleotides read TGCGCCAGCAGCCAACACAGTGGCTCCTACAATGAGCAGTTCTTC. The rearrangement uses TRBV4-3 and TRBJ2-1; no clear D. The CDR3 has 15 amino acids. V gave up 2 bases and J gave up 0 bases, with 8 bases separating them. Germline V lookup: CDR1 LGHNA, CDR2 YSLEER.

This clone was detected a few times. This rearrangement joins TRBV27 to TRBJ2-3; D is undetermined. Germline lookup yields CDR1 MNHEY and CDR2 SMNVEV (reference sequence). The CDR3 is made up of 11 amino acids. The V and J ends lost 8 bases and 5 bases respectively, with 8 bases between them. Here the CDR3 DNA reads TGTGCCAGCCGGGTGGTAGATACGCAGTATTTT. Translated: CASRVVDTQYF.

The chain has TRBV4-3 and TRBJ2-7; 11 bases are a match to TRBD2. CDR3 length: 15 residues. Trimming removed 1 base from V and 3 bases from J; junction bases left unmatched: 2. Germline lookup yields CDR1 LGHNA and CDR2 YSLEER. The CDR3 coding sequence is TGCGCCAGCAGCCAAGGACTAGCGGGGATCTACGAGCAGTACTTC. This codes for CASSQGLAGIYEQYF.

This sequence joins TRBV4-1 and TRBJ2-1, with D tentatively TRBD2 (6 bases). Germline V gene lookup returns CDR1 MGHRA and CDR2 YSYEKL. CDR3 length equals 14 residues. V was shortened by 4 bases and J by 7 bases, with 14 bases between the two germline ends. CDR3 coding DNA: TGCGCCAGCAGCCCGGCGGGAAAGGAGAATGAGCAGTTCTTC. This sequence encodes CASSPAGKENEQFF.